Listed here is a single TCR beta chain. The antigen remains undetermined. Germline V gene data show CDR1 as LGHNA and CDR2 as YSLEER. The germline V and J ends were trimmed by 4 bases and 7 bases, with 23 bases remaining between them. The CDR3 has 17 amino acids. The sample is drawn from a study of beta chain features in type 1 diabetes. Findings and caveats of the study: More deletions and fewer insertions at VDJ junctions were seen in type 1 diabetes patients. TCRB repertoires of naive, central memory and Treg cells appeared more similar among patients than among healthy donors.

Expressed TCRB transcripts were sequenced after all isolated RNA was converted to cDNA. Roughly 3.6 million reads, on average, came from each naive, central memory and regulatory T cell sample. The repertoire was sequenced with immunoSEQ multiplex PCR; TCRdb's copy has only in-frame clones and lacks some. This sample has approximately 170,000 clones, with about 9.8% found just once. This rearrangement joins TRBV4-3 to TRBJ2-1; a weak D match, TRBD1 (5 bases). Sequenced material: central memory CD4+ T cells from blood. The clonotype comes from a woman aged 18-30 years in good health. The CDR3, as DNA: TGCGCCAGCAGCCGTAGCCCAGAGATAGGGGCGTTGAATGAGCAGTTCTTC. It specifies CASSRSPEIGALNEQFF.